What follows are 25 T cell receptor beta chains derived from one specimen sequenced in a study of T cell changes during pregnancy in multiple sclerosis. Clones were read by immunoSEQ multiplex PCR, and TCRdb kept only the in-frame ones, dropping some. The sample includes approximately 90,000 clones, 90% to 95% of them seen just once. Sequenced material: peripheral blood, taken in the first trimester of pregnancy. The receptors here all came from a female donor with multiple sclerosis, enrolled in a pregnancy study.

DNA for the CDR3: TGTGCCAGCAGTTTCGGGACAGGGGGTCGGAACACCGGGGAGCTGTTTTTT. The encoded protein is CASSFGTGGRNTGELFF. The genes are TRBV27 and TRBJ2-2; 11 nucleotides line up with TRBD1. CDR3 length: 17 residues. Trimming took 3 bases from V and 1 from J; bases not matched to a gene: 4. CDR1 is MNHEY and CDR2 is SMNVEV in the germline V gene (reference sequence).

V gene TRBV4-3 combines with J gene TRBJ2-3, with 7 positions matching TRBD1. The CDR3 totals 15 residues. CDR1 is LGHNA, CDR2 YSLEER, per germline. V was clipped by 3 bases and J by 2 bases; unmatched bases: 5. The CDR3 region is CASSQQTGITDTQYF. CDR3 in DNA: TGCGCCAGCAGCCAGCAGACAGGGATCACAGATACGCAGTATTTT.

The chain links TRBV19 to TRBJ2-7; 10 nucleotides agree with TRBD1. V lost 6 bases, J lost 5 bases, and 4 bases stayed unmatched. The CDR3 has 13 amino acids. Germline V gives CDR1 LNHDA, CDR2 SQIVND (reference sequence). The CDR3 sequence: CASRDRGRDEQYF. DNA for the CDR3: TGTGCCAGTAGAGACAGGGGGCGAGACGAGCAGTACTTC.

The chain recombines TRBV7-3 with TRBJ1-4; 10 bases align to TRBD1. Germline V gene lookup returns CDR1 SGHTA and CDR2 FQGTGA. V dropped 5 bases and J dropped 8; count of bases not matched to a gene: 8. This CDR3 spans 15 amino acids. The CDR3 spells CASSRDRGQREKLFF. CDR3 nucleotides: TGTGCCAGCAGCCGAGACAGGGGGCAGAGGGAAAAACTGTTTTTT.

This rearrangement joins TRBV5-1 to TRBJ2-3; possibly TRBD1 for D (6 bases). This CDR3 has 16 residues. Germline loops: CDR1 SGHRS, CDR2 YFSETQ. The V gene lost 4 bases and the J gene lost 2 bases, with 17 bases spanning the gap. The CDR3 nucleotides are TGCGCCAGCAGCCCGGGACATTCAAGCAACACAGATACGCAGTATTTT. The encoded protein is CASSPGHSSNTDTQYF.

The gene calls are TRBV11-3 and TRBJ2-1; 9 nucleotides align to TRBD2. The J segment lost 8 bases and the V segment lost 0 bases, leaving 8 bases of the junction unmatched. The CDR3 covers 16 residues. Germline-derived CDR1 and CDR2 are SGHNT and YENEEA. The CDR3, as DNA: TGTGCCAGCAGCTTAGAGGGGCGGGAGGGCCAAGATGAGCAGTTCTTC. Encoded protein: CASSLEGREGQDEQFF.

V gene TRBV11-3 combines with J gene TRBJ2-7, with D tentatively TRBD2 (6 bases). Germline loops: CDR1 SGHNT, CDR2 YENEEA. This CDR3 is 13 amino acids long. The V end lost 3 bases, the J end lost 2 bases, and 8 bases lay between the germline ends. The CDR3 loop is CASSLAGTYEQYF. Written as DNA, the CDR3 is TGTGCCAGCAGCTTGGCGGGGACCTACGAGCAGTACTTC.

The chain employs TRBV20-1 and TRBJ1-2; no definite D call. The germline V gene encodes CDR1 DFQATT and CDR2 SNEGSKA (reference sequence). The CDR3 loop spans 11 amino acids. V dropped 2 bases and J dropped 8 bases, with 9 bases sitting between them. CDR3 sequence reads: CSARQEGGYTF. The CDR3 nucleotides are TGCAGTGCTAGACAGGAAGGAGGCTACACCTTC.

This chain uses TRBV7-8 with TRBJ1-4; D gene unclear. The CDR3 runs 16 residues. Germline lookup yields CDR1 SGHVS and CDR2 FQNEAQ. The V end was cut by 4 bases, the J end by 5 bases, with 17 bases between. CDR3 protein: CASSSPKTGGNEKLFF. The CDR3 coding sequence is TGTGCCAGCAGCTCACCTAAGACGGGAGGAAATGAAAAACTGTTTTTT.

The chain recombines TRBV25-1 with TRBJ2-7; 11 bases map to TRBD2. The V and J ends lost 4 bases and 1 base, in that order; junction bases with no gene match: 9. This CDR3 spans 17 amino acids. Looked up from germline, CDR1 is MGHDK and CDR2 is SYGVNS. The chain's CDR3 is CASSVLTSGGRSYEQYF. In DNA, the CDR3 is TGTGCCAGCAGTGTGTTAACTAGCGGGGGTCGATCCTACGAGCAGTACTTC.

This chain's CDR3 is CARCVRRLAGVGSYNEQFF. The CDR3 bases are TGTGCCAGATGCGTACGTCGGCTAGCGGGAGTAGGGTCCTACAATGAGCAGTTCTTC. The chain combines TRBV7-5 with TRBJ2-1; TRBD2, the D gene given by the table, was not confirmed from the DNA. TRBV7-5 is classified as a pseudogene. This CDR3 has 19 residues.

The V call is TRBV6-1, the J call TRBJ1-3, with TRBD1 matching 7 bases. This CDR3 has 15 residues. Trimming took 6 bases from V and 2 from J; bases not matched to a gene: 7. The germline CDR1 and CDR2 sequences are MNHNS and SASEGT. The CDR3 reads CASSFGQVTGNTIYF. The CDR3, as DNA: TGTGCCAGCAGCTTCGGACAGGTGACTGGAAACACCATATATTTT.

This sequence joins TRBV9 and TRBJ2-7; D may be TRBD2 (7 bases). The germline V gene encodes CDR1 SGDLS and CDR2 YYNGEE. The ends were cut back, 4 bases at V and 5 bases at J, with 16 bases in the middle. The CDR3 contains 14 residues. CDR3 coding DNA: TGTGCCAGCAGCTCCACCGGGGGGCCAGACGAGCAGTACTTC. It codes for CASSSTGGPDEQYF.

The chain carries TRBV28 and TRBJ1-6; possibly TRBD1 for D (6 bases). This CDR3 has 17 residues. CDR1 MDHEN and CDR2 SYDVKM come from the germline V gene. V was shortened by 2 bases and J by 0 bases, with 11 bases between the two germline ends. This CDR3 is CASSLPIGGSYNSPLHF. In DNA form, the CDR3 reads TGTGCCAGCAGTTTACCCATAGGGGGCTCCTATAATTCACCCCTCCACTTT.

This chain links TRBV5-5 with TRBJ2-7; 8 nucleotides agree with TRBD2. Losses at the gene ends were 0 bases for V and 5 bases for J; bases not matched to a gene: 4. The CDR3 extends over 14 amino acids. CDR1 is SGHKS, CDR2 YYEKEE, per germline (reference sequence). The CDR3 region is CASSLAGGPDEQYF. The CDR3 nucleotides are TGTGCCAGCAGCTTGGCGGGGGGGCCTGACGAGCAGTACTTC.

The chain carries TRBV19 and TRBJ1-1; D is possibly TRBD1 (6 bases). Trimming stripped 6 bases from V and 0 bases from J, with 14 bases between. This CDR3 comprises 15 residues. Germline V CDR1 and CDR2: LNHDA, SQIVND (reference sequence). In DNA, the CDR3 is TGTGCCAGTAGCCTAGCCGGGACACTGAACACTGAAGCTTTCTTT. This sequence encodes CASSLAGTLNTEAFF. The full variable domain, completed using reference TRBV19 and TRBJ1-1, is DGGITQSPKYLFRKEGQNVTLSCEQNLNHDAMYWYRQDPGQGLRLIYYSQIVNDFQKGDIAEGYSVSREKKESFPLTVTSAQKNPTAFYLCASSLAGTLNTEAFFGQGTRLTVV.

This rearrangement joins TRBV9 to TRBJ1-1; TRBD1 agrees at 11 bases. The CDR3 loop spans 14 amino acids. V shed 3 bases, J shed 5 bases, and the junction held 3 bases outside the gene matches. Looked up from germline, CDR1 is SGDLS and CDR2 is YYNGEE. The CDR3 reads CASSAGQGGTEAFF. In DNA, the CDR3 is TGTGCCAGCAGCGCGGGACAGGGGGGAACTGAAGCTTTCTTT. The variable domain in full, with the rest retrieved from reference TRBV9 and TRBJ1-1, is DSGVTQTPKHLITATGQRVTLRCSPRSGDLSVYWYQQSLDQGLQFLIQYYNGEERAKGNILERFSAQQFPDLHSELNLSSLELGDSALYFCASSAGQGGTEAFFGQGTRLTVV.

The rearrangement links TRBV6-5 to TRBJ1-6; 8 bases map to TRBD1. The length of the CDR3 is 14 residues. CDR1 is MNHEY, CDR2 SVGAGI, per germline. The V segment lost 7 bases and the J segment 7 bases; nucleotides outside the gene matches: 6. In DNA form, the CDR3 reads TGTGCCAGCACCGACAGGGGCCGAAATTCACCCCTCCACTTT. This encodes CASTDRGRNSPLHF.

This sequence joins TRBV30 and TRBJ2-7, with a weak D call TRBD2 (5 bases). CDR1 is GTSNPN and CDR2 is SVGIG in the germline V gene (reference sequence). With 4 bases removed from V and 0 bases from J, the gap between germline ends came to 10 bases. The length of the CDR3 is 13 residues. The CDR3 DNA sequence: TGTGCCTGGACACGAGGGTACTCCTACGAGCAGTACTTC. It encodes CAWTRGYSYEQYF.

The chain uses TRBV5-4 and TRBJ2-1; 11 bases line up with TRBD2. V was clipped by 0 bases and J by 8 bases; unmatched bases: 4. CDR1 is SGHNT, CDR2 YYREEE, per germline (reference sequence). CDR3 length: 15 residues. The CDR3 is CASSLGLAGRDEQFF. The CDR3, as DNA: TGTGCCAGCAGCTTGGGACTAGCGGGACGCGATGAGCAGTTCTTC.

The rearrangement links TRBV25-1 to TRBJ2-5; 11 bases match TRBD1. The CDR3 runs to 17 residues. CDR1 is MGHDK, CDR2 SYGVNS, per germline. Unmatched junction bases numbered 15, after V lost 3 bases and J lost 9 bases. DNA for the CDR3: TGTGCCAGCAGTGATAGAACCGGGACAGGGGGTCCAGGGGCCCAGTACTTC. Translated: CASSDRTGTGGPGAQYF.

This clone was seen a few times. The rearrangement uses TRBV4-1 and TRBJ1-6; 7 nucleotides line up with TRBD1. Germline values: CDR1 MGHRA, CDR2 YSYEKL. The CDR3 sequence is 17 residues long. Trimming at V came to 1 base and at J to 8 bases, leaving 11 bases not matched to a gene. In nucleotides, the CDR3 is TGCGCCAGCAGCCAAGTTCCATTTACAGGGGTTTATTCACCCCTCCACTTT. Encoded protein: CASSQVPFTGVYSPLHF.

The V call is TRBV14, the J call TRBJ1-6, with D perhaps matching TRBD1 (5 bases). The CDR3 length is 16 residues. Germline CDR1 and CDR2: SGHDN and FVKESK. V lost 2 bases and J lost 4, with 12 bases in between. The CDR3 coding sequence is TGTGCCAGCAGCCAAACGCGGACACGATATAATTCACCCCTCCACTTT. Translation: CASSQTRTRYNSPLHF. Drawing the rest from reference TRBV14 and TRBJ1-6, the complete variable domain is EAGVTQFPSHSVIEKGQTVTLRCDPISGHDNLYWYRRVMGKEIKFLLHFVKESKQDESGMPNNRFLAERTGGTYSTLKVQPAELEDSGVYFCASSQTRTRYNSPLHFGNGTRLTVT.

The J gene is TRBJ2-7, the V gene TRBV7-2; TRBD1 aligns across 9 bases. CDR3 length: 15 residues. Trimming removed 1 base from V and 2 bases from J; junction bases left unmatched: 3. Germline V CDR1 and CDR2: SGHTA, FQGNSA. CDR3 sequence (DNA): TGTGCCAGCAGCTTAGTGGGACAGGGCACCTACGAGCAGTACTTC. As protein: CASSLVGQGTYEQYF. Full variable domain (rest looked up from reference TRBV7-2 and TRBJ2-7): GAGVSQSPSNKVTEKGKDVELRCDPISGHTALYWYRQSLGQGLEFLIYFQGNSAPDKSGLPSDRFSAERTGGSVSTLTIQRTQQEDSAVYLCASSLVGQGTYEQYFGPGTRLTVT.

The rearrangement joins TRBV5-1 to TRBJ1-6; maybe TRBD1 (5 bases). Germline CDR1 SGHRS, CDR2 YFSETQ. Deletions cut 0 bases from V and 10 bases from J, with 14 bases between. This CDR3 comprises 15 residues. CDR3 amino acids: CASSLVPGRESPLHF. The CDR3 bases are TGCGCCAGCAGCTTGGTTCCAGGGCGGGAGTCACCCCTCCACTTT.